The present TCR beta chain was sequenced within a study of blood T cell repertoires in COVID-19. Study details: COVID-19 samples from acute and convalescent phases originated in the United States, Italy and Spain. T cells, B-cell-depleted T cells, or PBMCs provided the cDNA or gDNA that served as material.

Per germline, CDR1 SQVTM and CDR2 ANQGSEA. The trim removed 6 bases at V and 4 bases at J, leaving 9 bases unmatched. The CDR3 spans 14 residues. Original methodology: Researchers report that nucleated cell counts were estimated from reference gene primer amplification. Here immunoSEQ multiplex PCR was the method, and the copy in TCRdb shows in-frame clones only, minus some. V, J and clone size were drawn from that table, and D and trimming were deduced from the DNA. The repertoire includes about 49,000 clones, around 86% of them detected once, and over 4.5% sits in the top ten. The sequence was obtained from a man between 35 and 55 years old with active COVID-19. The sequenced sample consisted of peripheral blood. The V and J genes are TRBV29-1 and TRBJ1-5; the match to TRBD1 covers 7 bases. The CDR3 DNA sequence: TGCAGCGTAGGGGGGCAGGGGGAGAATCAGCCCCAGCATTTT. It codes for CSVGGQGENQPQHF. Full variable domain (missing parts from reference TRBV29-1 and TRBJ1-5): SAVISQKPSRDICQRGTSLTIQCQVDSQVTMMFWYRQQPGQSLTLIATANQGSEATYESGFVIDKFPISRPNLTFSTLTVSNMSPEDSSIYLCSVGGQGENQPQHFGDGTRLSIL.